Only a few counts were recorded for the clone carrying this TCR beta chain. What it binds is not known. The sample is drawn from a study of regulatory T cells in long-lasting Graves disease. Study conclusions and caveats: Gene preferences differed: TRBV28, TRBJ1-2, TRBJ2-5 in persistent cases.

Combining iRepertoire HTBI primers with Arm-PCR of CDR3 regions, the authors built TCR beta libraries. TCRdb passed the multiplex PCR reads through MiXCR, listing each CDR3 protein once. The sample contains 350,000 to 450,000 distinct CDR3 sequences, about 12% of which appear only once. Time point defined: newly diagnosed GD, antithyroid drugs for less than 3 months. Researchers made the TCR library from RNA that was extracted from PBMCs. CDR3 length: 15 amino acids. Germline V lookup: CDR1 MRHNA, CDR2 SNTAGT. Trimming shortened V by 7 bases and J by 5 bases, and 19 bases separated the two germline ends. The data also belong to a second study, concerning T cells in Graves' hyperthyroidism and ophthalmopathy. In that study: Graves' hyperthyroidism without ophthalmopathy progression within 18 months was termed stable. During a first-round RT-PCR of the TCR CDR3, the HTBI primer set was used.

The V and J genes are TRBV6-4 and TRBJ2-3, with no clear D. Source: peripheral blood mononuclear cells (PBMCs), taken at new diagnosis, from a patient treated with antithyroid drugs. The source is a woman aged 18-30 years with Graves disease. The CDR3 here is CASIMKANLRDTQYF. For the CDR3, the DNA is TGTGCCAGCATTATGAAGGCGAACCTGCGAGATACGCAGTATTTT.